Here is one TCR beta chain with its context. The data derive from a study of blood T cell repertoires in COVID-19. Study summary: Donors in the United States, Italy and Spain gave samples during acute or convalescent COVID-19. The analysed material was cDNA or gDNA that came from T cells, B-cell-depleted T cells, or PBMCs.

As handled by the study authors: Reference gene primer amplification gave nucleated cell count estimates. Profiling relied on immunoSEQ multiplex PCR, and the TCRdb table lists in-frame clones only, not all of them. V, J and clone size are taken as reported in that table, and D and trimming were inferred from the DNA itself. The sample shows over 200,000 clones, roughly 80% of them seen only once. V lost 3 bases, J lost 4 bases, and 10 bases lay in between. This CDR3 spans 13 amino acids. Germline CDR1 reads MDHEN; CDR2 reads SYDVKM. The sample comprised peripheral blood. The chain combines TRBV28 with TRBJ2-7, with D unclear. The receptor's source is a human donor in a cohort sampled during active COVID-19. CDR3 coding DNA: TGTGCCAGCAGTTTTGCGTATCCGTACGAGCAGTACTTC. It is translated as CASSFAYPYEQYF.